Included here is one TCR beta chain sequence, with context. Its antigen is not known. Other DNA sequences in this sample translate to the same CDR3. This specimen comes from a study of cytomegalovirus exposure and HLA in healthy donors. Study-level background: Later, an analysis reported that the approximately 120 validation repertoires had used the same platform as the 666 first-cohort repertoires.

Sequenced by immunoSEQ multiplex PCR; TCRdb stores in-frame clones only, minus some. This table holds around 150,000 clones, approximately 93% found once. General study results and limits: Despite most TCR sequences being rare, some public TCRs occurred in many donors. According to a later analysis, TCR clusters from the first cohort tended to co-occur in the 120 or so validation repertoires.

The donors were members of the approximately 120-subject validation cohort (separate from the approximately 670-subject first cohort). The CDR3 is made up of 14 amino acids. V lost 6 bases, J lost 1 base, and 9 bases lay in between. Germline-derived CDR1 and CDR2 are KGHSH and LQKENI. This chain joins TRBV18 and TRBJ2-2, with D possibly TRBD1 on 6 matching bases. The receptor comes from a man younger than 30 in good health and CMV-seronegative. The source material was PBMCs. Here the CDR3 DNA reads TGTGCCAGCTCCCAGGACAGGAACACCGGGGAGCTGTTTTTT. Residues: CASSQDRNTGELFF.